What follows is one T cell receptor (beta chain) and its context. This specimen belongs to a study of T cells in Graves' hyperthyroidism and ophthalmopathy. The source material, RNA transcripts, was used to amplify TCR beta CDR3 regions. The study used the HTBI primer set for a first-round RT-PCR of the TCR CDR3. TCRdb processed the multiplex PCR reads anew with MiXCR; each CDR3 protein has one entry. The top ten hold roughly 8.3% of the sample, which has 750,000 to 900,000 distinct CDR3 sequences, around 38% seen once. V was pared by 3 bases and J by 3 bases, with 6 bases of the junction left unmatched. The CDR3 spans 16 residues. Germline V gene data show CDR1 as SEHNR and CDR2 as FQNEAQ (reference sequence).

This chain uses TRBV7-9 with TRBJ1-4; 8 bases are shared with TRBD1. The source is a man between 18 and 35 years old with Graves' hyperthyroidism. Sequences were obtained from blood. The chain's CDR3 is CASSFVGQGPNEKLFF. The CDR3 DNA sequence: TGTGCCAGCAGCTTTGTCGGACAGGGTCCTAATGAAAAACTGTTTTTT.